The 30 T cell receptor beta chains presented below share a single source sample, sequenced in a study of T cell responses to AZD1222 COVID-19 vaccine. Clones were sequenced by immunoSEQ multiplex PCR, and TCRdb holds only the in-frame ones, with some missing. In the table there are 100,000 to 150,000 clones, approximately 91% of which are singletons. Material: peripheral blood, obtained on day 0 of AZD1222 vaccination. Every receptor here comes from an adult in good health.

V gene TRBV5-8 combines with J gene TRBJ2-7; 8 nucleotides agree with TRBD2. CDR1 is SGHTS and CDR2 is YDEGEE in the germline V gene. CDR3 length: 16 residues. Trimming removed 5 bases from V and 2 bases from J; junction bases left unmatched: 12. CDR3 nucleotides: TGTGCCAGCAGTCCTCGAATCAGTAGCGGGACCTACGAGCAGTACTTC. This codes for CASSPRISSGTYEQYF. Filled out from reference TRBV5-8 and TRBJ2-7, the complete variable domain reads EAGVTQSPTHLIKTRGQQATLRCSPISGHTSVYWYQQALGLGLQFLLWYDEGEERNRGNFPPRFSGRQFPNYSSELNVNALELEDSALYLCASSPRISSGTYEQYFGPGTRLTVT.

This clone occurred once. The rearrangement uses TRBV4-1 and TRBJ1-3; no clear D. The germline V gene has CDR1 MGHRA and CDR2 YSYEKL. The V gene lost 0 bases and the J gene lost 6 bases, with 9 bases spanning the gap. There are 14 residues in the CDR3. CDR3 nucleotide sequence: TGCGCCAGCAGCCAAGATTTCCAAGTAAACACCATATATTTT. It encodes CASSQDFQVNTIYF.

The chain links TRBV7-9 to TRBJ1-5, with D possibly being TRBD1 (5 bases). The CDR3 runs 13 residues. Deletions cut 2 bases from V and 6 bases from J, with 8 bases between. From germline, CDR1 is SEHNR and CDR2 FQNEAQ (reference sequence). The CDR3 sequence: CASSLQGVQPQHF. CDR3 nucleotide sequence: TGTGCCAGCAGCTTACAAGGGGTTCAGCCCCAGCATTTT.

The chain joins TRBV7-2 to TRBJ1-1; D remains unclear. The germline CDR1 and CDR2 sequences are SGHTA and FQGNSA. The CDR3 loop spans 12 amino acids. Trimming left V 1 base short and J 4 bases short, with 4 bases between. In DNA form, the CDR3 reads TGTGCCAGCAGCTTAGTTTCCACTGAAGCTTTCTTT. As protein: CASSLVSTEAFF.

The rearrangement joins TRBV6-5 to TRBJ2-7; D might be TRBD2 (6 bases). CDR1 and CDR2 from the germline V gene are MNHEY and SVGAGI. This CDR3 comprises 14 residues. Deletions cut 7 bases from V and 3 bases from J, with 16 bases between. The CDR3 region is CASTASVPNYEQYF. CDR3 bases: TGTGCCAGCACCGCTAGCGTTCCGAACTACGAGCAGTACTTC.

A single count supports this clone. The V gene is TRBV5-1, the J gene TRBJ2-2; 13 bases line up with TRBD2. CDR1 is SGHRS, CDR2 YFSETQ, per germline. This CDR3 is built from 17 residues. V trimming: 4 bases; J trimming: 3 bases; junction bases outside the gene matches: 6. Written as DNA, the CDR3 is TGCGCCAGCAGCCGAGGACTAGCGGGAGTGCACACCGGGGAGCTGTTTTTT. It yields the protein CASSRGLAGVHTGELFF.

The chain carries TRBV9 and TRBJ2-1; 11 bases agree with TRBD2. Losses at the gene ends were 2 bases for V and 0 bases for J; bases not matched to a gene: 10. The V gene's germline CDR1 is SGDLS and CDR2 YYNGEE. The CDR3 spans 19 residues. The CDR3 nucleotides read TGTGCCAGCAGCGTTTATAGCGGGGGGGCCTTTAGCTCCTACAATGAGCAGTTCTTC. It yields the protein CASSVYSGGAFSSYNEQFF.

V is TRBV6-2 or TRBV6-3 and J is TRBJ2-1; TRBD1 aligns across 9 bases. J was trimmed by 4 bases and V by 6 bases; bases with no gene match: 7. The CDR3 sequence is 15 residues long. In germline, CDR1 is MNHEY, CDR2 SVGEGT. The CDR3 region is CASSTDRGTYNEQFF. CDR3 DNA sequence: TGTGCCAGCAGCACAGACAGGGGGACTTACAATGAGCAGTTCTTC.

DNA for the CDR3: TGTGCCAGCAGCATCCGGAGGGACAAGCAGTACTTC. Protein: CASSIRRDKQYF. V and J are TRBV11-2 and TRBJ2-7; D possibly uses TRBD1 or TRBD2 (6 bases each). Germline CDR1 is SGHAT and CDR2 is FQNNGV. Deletions cut 5 bases from V and 8 bases from J, with 13 bases between. The CDR3 covers 12 residues.

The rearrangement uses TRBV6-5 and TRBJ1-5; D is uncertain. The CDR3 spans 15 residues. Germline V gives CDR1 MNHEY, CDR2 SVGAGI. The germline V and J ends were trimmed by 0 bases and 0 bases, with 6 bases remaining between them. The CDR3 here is CASSYSLSSNQPQHF. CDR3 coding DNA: TGTGCCAGCAGTTACTCCCTTAGTAGCAATCAGCCCCAGCATTTT.

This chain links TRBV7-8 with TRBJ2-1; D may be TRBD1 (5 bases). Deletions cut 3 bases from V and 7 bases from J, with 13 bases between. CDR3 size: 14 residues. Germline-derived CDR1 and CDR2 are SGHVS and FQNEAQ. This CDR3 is CASSFSAGSNEQFF. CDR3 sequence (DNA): TGTGCCAGCAGCTTTAGTGCAGGGTCGAATGAGCAGTTCTTC. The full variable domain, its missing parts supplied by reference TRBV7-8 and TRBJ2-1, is GAGVSQSPRYKVAKRGQDVALRCDPISGHVSLFWYQQALGQGPEFLTYFQNEAQLDKSGLPSDRFFAERPEGSVSTLKIQRTQQEDSAVYLCASSFSAGSNEQFFGPGTRLTVL.

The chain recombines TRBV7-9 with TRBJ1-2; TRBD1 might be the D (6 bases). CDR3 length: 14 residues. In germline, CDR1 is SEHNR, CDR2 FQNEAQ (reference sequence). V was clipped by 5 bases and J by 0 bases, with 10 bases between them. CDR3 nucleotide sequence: TGTGCCAGCAGCCGGGACACCTCTAACTATGGCTACACCTTC. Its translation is CASSRDTSNYGYTF. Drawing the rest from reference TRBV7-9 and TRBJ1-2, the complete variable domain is DTGVSQNPRHKITKRGQNVTFRCDPISEHNRLYWYRQTLGQGPEFLTYFQNEAQLEKSRLLSDRFSAERPKGSFSTLEIQRTEQGDSAMYLCASSRDTSNYGYTFGSGTRLTVV.

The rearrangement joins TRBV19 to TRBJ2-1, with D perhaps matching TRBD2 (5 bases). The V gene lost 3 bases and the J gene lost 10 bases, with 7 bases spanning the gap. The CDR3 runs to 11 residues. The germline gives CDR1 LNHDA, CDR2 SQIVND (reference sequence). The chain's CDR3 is CASSMRAEQFF. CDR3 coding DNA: TGTGCCAGTAGTATGAGGGCCGAGCAGTTCTTC. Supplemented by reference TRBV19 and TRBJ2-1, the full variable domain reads DGGITQSPKYLFRKEGQNVTLSCEQNLNHDAMYWYRQDPGQGLRLIYYSQIVNDFQKGDIAEGYSVSREKKESFPLTVTSAQKNPTAFYLCASSMRAEQFFGPGTRLTVL.

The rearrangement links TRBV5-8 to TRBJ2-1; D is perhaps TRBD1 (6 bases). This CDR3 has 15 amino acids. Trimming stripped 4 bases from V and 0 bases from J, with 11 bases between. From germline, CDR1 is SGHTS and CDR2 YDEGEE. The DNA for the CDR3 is TGTGCCAGCAGCCGCGGACAGCACTCCTACAATGAGCAGTTCTTC. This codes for CASSRGQHSYNEQFF.

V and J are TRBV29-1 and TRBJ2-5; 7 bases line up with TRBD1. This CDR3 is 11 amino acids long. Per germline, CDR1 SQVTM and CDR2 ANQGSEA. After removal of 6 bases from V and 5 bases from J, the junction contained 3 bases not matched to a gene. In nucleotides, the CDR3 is TGCAGCGTCGACAGGGAGGAGACCCAGTACTTC. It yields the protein CSVDREETQYF.

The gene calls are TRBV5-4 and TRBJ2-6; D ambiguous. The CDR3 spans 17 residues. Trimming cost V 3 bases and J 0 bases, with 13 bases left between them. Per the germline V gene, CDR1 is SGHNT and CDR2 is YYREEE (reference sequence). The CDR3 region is CASSSDRTSSGANVLTF. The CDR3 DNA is TGTGCCAGCAGCTCGGACCGAACGAGCTCTGGGGCCAACGTCCTGACTTTC.

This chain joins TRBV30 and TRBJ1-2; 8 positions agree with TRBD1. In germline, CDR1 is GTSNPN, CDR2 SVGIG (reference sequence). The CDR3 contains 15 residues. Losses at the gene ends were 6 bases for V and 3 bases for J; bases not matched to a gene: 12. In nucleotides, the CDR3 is TGTGCCTGTTGGAGGCAGGGGGCCCGGGACTATGGCTACACCTTC. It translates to CACWRQGARDYGYTF.

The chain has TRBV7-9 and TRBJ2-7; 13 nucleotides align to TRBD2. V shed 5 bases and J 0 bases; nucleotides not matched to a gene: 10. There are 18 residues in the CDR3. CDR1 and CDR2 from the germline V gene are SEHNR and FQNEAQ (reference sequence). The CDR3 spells CASSTTWTSGGLSYEQYF. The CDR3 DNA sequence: TGTGCCAGCAGCACCACCTGGACTAGCGGGGGTCTCTCCTACGAGCAGTACTTC.

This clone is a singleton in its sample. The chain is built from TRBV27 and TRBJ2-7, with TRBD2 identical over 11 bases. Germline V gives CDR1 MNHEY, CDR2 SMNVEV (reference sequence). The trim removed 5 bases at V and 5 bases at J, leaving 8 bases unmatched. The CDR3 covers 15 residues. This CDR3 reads CASSLWGLAVNEQYF. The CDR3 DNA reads TGTGCCAGCAGTCTTTGGGGACTAGCGGTAAACGAGCAGTACTTC.

CDR3: CASTRPGLTLHEQFF. CDR3 nucleotides: TGTGCCAGCACCCGACCGGGACTCACCCTCCATGAGCAGTTCTTC. The V call is TRBV6-5, the J call TRBJ2-1; a weak D match, TRBD2 (6 bases). From germline, CDR1 is MNHEY and CDR2 SVGAGI. The CDR3 is made up of 15 amino acids. The V and J ends lost 7 bases and 8 bases respectively, with 21 bases between them.

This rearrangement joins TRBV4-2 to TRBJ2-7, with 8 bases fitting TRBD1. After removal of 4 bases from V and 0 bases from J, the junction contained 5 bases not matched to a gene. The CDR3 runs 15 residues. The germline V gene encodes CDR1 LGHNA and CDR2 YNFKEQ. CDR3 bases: TGTGCCAGCAGCCCCAGGGACAGGAGCTCCTACGAGCAGTACTTC. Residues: CASSPRDRSSYEQYF.

CDR3 in amino acids: CASSPFHGEQFF. In DNA, the CDR3 is TGTGCCAGCAGCCCATTTCACGGTGAGCAGTTCTTC. The chain has TRBV3-1 (or the pseudogene TRBV3-2) and TRBJ2-1; no clear D gene. The CDR3 loop spans 12 amino acids. Looked up from germline, CDR1 is LGHDT and CDR2 is YNNKEL (reference sequence). V gave up 4 bases and J gave up 9 bases, with 10 bases separating them.

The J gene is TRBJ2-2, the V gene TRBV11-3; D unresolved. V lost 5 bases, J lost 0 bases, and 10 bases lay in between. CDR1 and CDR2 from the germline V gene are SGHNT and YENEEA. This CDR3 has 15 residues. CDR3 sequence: CASSRGSANTGELFF. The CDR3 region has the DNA TGTGCCAGCAGCCGCGGCTCCGCGAACACCGGGGAGCTGTTTTTT. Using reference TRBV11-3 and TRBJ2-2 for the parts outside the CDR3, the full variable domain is EAGVVQSPRYKIIEKKQPVAFWCNPISGHNTLYWYLQNLGQGPELLIRYENEEAVDDSQLPKDRFSAERLKGVDSTLKIQPAELGDSAVYLCASSRGSANTGELFFGEGSRLTVL.

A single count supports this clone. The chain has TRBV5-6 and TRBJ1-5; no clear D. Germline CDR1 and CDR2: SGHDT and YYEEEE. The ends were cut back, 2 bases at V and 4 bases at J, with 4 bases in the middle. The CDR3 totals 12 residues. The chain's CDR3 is CASSFGNQPQHF. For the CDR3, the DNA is TGTGCCAGCAGCTTCGGGAATCAGCCCCAGCATTTT. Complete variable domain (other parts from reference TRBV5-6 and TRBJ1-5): DAGVTQSPTHLIKTRGQQVTLRCSPKSGHDTVSWYQQALGQGPQFIFQYYEEEERQRGNFPDRFSGHQFPNYSSELNVNALLLGDSALYLCASSFGNQPQHFGDGTRLSIL.

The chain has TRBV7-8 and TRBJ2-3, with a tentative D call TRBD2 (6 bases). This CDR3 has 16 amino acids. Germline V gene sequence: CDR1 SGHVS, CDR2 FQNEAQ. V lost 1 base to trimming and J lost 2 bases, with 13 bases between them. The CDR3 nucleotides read TGTGCCAGCAGCTTAGAGGCGCGGGGATCCACAGATACGCAGTATTTT. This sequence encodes CASSLEARGSTDTQYF.

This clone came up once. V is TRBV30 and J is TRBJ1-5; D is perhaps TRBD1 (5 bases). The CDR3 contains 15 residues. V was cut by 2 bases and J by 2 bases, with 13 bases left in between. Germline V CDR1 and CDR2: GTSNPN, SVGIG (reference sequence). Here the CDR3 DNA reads TGTGCCTGGAGTCAAGGGGTTTATGGCAATCAGCCCCAGCATTTT. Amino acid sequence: CAWSQGVYGNQPQHF.

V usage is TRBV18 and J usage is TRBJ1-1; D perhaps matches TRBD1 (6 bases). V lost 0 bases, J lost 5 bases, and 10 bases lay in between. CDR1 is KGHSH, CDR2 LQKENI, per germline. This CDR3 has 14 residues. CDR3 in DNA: TGTGCCAGCTCACCACCAGGGGGGGTTACTGAAGCTTTCTTT. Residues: CASSPPGGVTEAFF.

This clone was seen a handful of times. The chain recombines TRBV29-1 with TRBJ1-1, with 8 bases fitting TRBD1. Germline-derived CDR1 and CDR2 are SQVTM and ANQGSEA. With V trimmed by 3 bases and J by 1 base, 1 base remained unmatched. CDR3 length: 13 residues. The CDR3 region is CSVDGQGNTEAFF. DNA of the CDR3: TGCAGCGTTGACGGACAGGGGAACACTGAAGCTTTCTTT.

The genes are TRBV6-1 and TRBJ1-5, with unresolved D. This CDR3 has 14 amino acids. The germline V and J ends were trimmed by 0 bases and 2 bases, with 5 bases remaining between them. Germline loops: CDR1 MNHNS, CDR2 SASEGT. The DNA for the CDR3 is TGTGCCAGCAGTGAAGCCCTAGGCAATCAGCCCCAGCATTTT. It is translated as CASSEALGNQPQHF.

The DNA for the CDR3 is TGTGCCAGCAGACCAGGGGCGAACACTGAAGCTTTCTTT. Amino acid sequence: CASRPGANTEAFF. The chain uses TRBV27 and TRBJ1-1; D possibly corresponds to TRBD1 (6 bases). Germline V lookup: CDR1 MNHEY, CDR2 SMNVEV (reference sequence). V gave up 6 bases and J gave up 1 base, with 9 bases separating them. This CDR3 spans 13 amino acids.